The following is a TCR beta chain sequence with its context. The entry originates in a study of blood T cell repertoires in COVID-19. Background on the study: Italy, Spain and the United States were the sources of the convalescent and acute COVID-19 samples. Sources were T cells, B-cell-depleted T cells, or PBMCs; the material itself was cDNA or gDNA.

In the study's own analysis: For nucleated cells, counts were estimated from reference gene primer amplification. Assay used: immunoSEQ multiplex PCR; TCRdb lists only in-frame clones, some missing. For V, J and clone size, that table is used; D and trimming come from the DNA. The sample holds 57,000 or so clones, 70% to 85% seen once. With 2 bases clipped from V and 9 bases from J, the junction kept 8 bases outside the gene matches. Germline V gene sequence: CDR1 MNHNY, CDR2 SVGAGI (reference sequence). The CDR3 loop spans 14 amino acids. Sequencing was carried out using peripheral blood. The chain couples TRBV6-6 to TRBJ2-5, with 8 nucleotides matching TRBD2. This TCR derives from a man in his 60s with acute or convalescent COVID-19. CDR3 bases: TGTGCCAGCAGTTACGGGGACGGGAGGGTGGCCCAGTACTTC. It yields the protein CASSYGDGRVAQYF.